Sequencing of this TCR beta chain was carried out in a study of human T cells and chemical hapten exposure. TCRdb re-called the RACE reads with MiXCR, one entry per CDR3 protein. The data show about 110,000 distinct CDR3 sequences, roughly a tenth seen once. The CDR3 length is 14 residues. Germline trimming cut 2 bases from V and 4 bases from J; bases unmatched to any gene: 3. Looked up from germline, CDR1 is SGHRS and CDR2 is YFSETQ. At least ten counts were recorded for this clonotype. Specified time point: patch test 2, 6 weeks after DPC sensitization. Treatment here: therapeutic diphenylcyclopropenone sensitization with weekly scalp DPC. The authors extracted total RNA from unfractionated whole blood.

The sequence was obtained from a middle-aged woman with alopecia areata. Some clones in this sample may be carry-over from other donors' samples. The chain couples TRBV5-1 to TRBJ1-1; 9 bases are a match to TRBD1. The sample here was whole blood, taken in connection with sensitization to the hapten diphenylcyclopropenone (DPC). The CDR3: CASSFGTGTTEAFF. In DNA form, the CDR3 reads TGCGCCAGCAGCTTTGGGACAGGGACCACTGAAGCTTTCTTT.